This is a list of T cell receptor beta chains from one sample in a study of T-cell reconstitution after alpha-beta-depleted transplantation in children. MiXCR was run by TCRdb on the PCR reads, yielding one entry per CDR3 protein. The sample has approximately 230,000 distinct CDR3 sequences; 20% to 30% are singletons. The material was PBMCs, mostly from graft donor cells, obtained 360 days after TCRalphabeta/CD19-depleted stem cell transplant. These receptors all come from a female patient between 2 and 15 years old who had a stem cell transplant for congenital amegakaryocytic thrombocytopenia, so the T cells may come from the graft donor. The CDR3 runs from the conserved cysteine through the conserved F or W. The D gene is left open where the match is weak. Size is stated for part of the rows, as once, few or many counts, or as a class when the clone is expanded.

>TRBD2|TRBV23-1|.|TRBJ2-5
CASSQTGLGRETQYF
TGCGCCAGCAGCCAAACGGGACTAGGGAGAGAGACCCAGTACTTC
>.|TRBV6-2/TRBV6-3|.|TRBJ2-1
CASSYLSDNEQFF
TGTGCCAGCAGTTATTTGTCGGATAATGAGCAGTTCTTC
>.|TRBV10-3|few|TRBJ2-7
CAISDYSSSYEQYF
TGTGCCATCAGTGACTACTCAAGCTCCTACGAGCAGTACTTC
>TRBD2|TRBV20-1|.|TRBJ2-1
CSALGTSPFF
TGCAGTGCCCTCGGGACTAGCCCGTTCTTC
>.|TRBV5-1|many|TRBJ2-7
CASSLTGYEQYF
TGTGCCAGCAGCTTAACAGGGTACGAGCAGTACTTC
>.|TRBV29-1|many|TRBJ2-3
CSVEPRDLGPDTQYF
TGCAGCGTTGAACCACGGGACCTTGGGCCAGATACGCAGTATTTT
>TRBD1|TRBV25-1|few|TRBJ2-3
CASSAGQGVTDTQYF
TGTGCCAGCAGTGCCGGACAGGGGGTCACAGATACGCAGTATTTT
>.|TRBV11-2|few|TRBJ2-7
CASSFRTAYYEQYF
TGTGCCAGCAGCTTCCGGACAGCTTACTACGAGCAGTACTTC
>.|TRBV28|many|TRBJ2-5
CASSSTRTVKETQYF
TGTGCCAGCAGTTCAACCCGGACTGTTAAGGAGACCCAGTACTTC
>TRBD1|TRBV4-3|.|TRBJ1-6
CASSQAEGQYNSPLHF
TGCGCCAGCAGCCAGGCTGAGGGACAGTATAATTCACCCCTCCACTTT
>.|TRBV28|.|TRBJ2-2
CASSLWGARGANTGELFF
TGTGCCAGCAGTTTATGGGGAGCGCGGGGCGCGAACACCGGGGAGCTGTTTTTT
>TRBD2|TRBV20-1|many|TRBJ2-3
CSARDPAGGLDTQYF
TGCAGTGCTAGAGACCCCGCGGGAGGGCTGGATACGCAGTATTTT
>TRBD2|TRBV5-1|.|TRBJ2-2
CASSLLTSGSSGELFF
TGCGCCAGCAGCCTCCTGACTAGCGGGAGTTCCGGGGAGCTGTTTTTT
>TRBD1|TRBV7-8|.|TRBJ2-3
CASSGDRGSTDTQYF
TGTGCCAGCAGCGGTGACAGGGGTAGCACAGATACGCAGTATTTT
>TRBD2|TRBV9|.|TRBJ2-1
CASSHSTSGSNYEQFF
TGTGCCAGCAGCCACTCGACTAGCGGGAGTAACTATGAGCAGTTCTTC
>TRBD2|TRBV20-1|.|TRBJ2-1
CSARRLAGYNEQFF
TGCAGTGCTCGACGACTAGCGGGATACAATGAGCAGTTCTTC
>TRBD1|TRBV7-9|.|TRBJ2-7
CASSQSWGQGGRQYF
TGTGCCAGCAGCCAATCATGGGGACAGGGAGGTAGGCAGTACTTC
>.|TRBV5-1|few|TRBJ2-7
CASSLDMGQVRQYF
TGCGCCAGCAGCTTGGATATGGGGCAGGTTCGGCAGTACTTC
>TRBD1|TRBV18|.|TRBJ2-5
CASSTGQGSGYQETQYF
TGTGCCAGCTCTACGGGACAGGGGAGTGGGTACCAAGAGACCCAGTACTTC
>.|TRBV15|few|TRBJ2-6
CATSRDVRISGANVLTF
TGTGCCACCAGCAGAGACGTACGGATTTCTGGGGCCAACGTCCTGACTTTC
>TRBD2|TRBV24-1|few|TRBJ2-7
CATAKRGAYEQYF
TGTGCCACCGCCAAGCGGGGGGCTTACGAGCAGTACTTC
>.|TRBV28|.|TRBJ2-5
CSSSFYETQYF
TGTTCCAGCAGTTTTTATGAGACCCAGTACTTC
>.|TRBV5-1|.|TRBJ1-2
CASSTSGSGYTF
TGCGCCAGCAGCACCTCAGGGTCTGGCTACACCTTC
>TRBD2|TRBV7-6|once|TRBJ2-3
CASSTSGGALYF
TGTGCCAGCAGCACTAGCGGGGGGGCCTTGTATTTT
>.|TRBV2|.|TRBJ2-7
CASSGGPTSRHEQYF
TGTGCCAGCAGTGGGGGACCCACCTCTCGGCACGAGCAGTACTTC
>.|TRBV29-1|.|TRBJ1-1
CSVVLRGRNTEAFF
TGCAGCGTTGTCCTCCGGGGCAGAAACACTGAAGCTTTCTTT
>.|TRBV12-3/TRBV12-4|many|TRBJ2-1
CASSFGHSYNEQFF
TGTGCCAGCAGTTTTGGACACTCCTACAATGAGCAGTTCTTC
>.|TRBV7-7|few|TRBJ2-1
CASSLGSRDEQFF
TGTGCCAGCAGCTTAGGGTCTCGAGATGAGCAGTTCTTC